This entry features one T cell receptor beta chain sequence. The PCR was carried out with 60 Vbeta primers and 13 Jbeta primers. Sequencing was performed with immunoSEQ multiplex PCR; in TCRdb, only in-frame clones are kept and a portion is missing. The repertoire holds 150,000 to 200,000 clones, with around 79% as singletons. These data originate in a study of cytomegalovirus exposure and HLA in healthy donors. The V and J ends lost 2 bases and 2 bases, in that order; junction bases with no gene match: 3. The germline V gene encodes CDR1 WSHSY and CDR2 SAAADI. The CDR3 extends over 14 amino acids. The source material was PBMCs. V usage is TRBV10-2 and J usage is TRBJ2-7, with TRBD2 matching over 7 bases. The source is a man aged 35-49 years in good health and CMV-seropositive. CDR3 nucleotide sequence: TGCGCCAGCAGTGAGGCCGGGACTACCTACGAGCAGTACTTC. Its translation: CASSEAGTTYEQYF.